The following is a T cell receptor (beta chain) sequence with its context. This CDR3 has 16 residues. With 4 bases clipped from V and 2 bases from J, the junction kept 5 bases outside the gene matches. The germline CDR1 and CDR2 sequences are MDHEN and SYDVKM. Measured with immunoSEQ multiplex PCR; TCRdb has only the in-frame clones, and not every one. The sample yields more than 75,000 clones, 80% to 85% seen once. The data belong to a study of PD-L1 blockade in urothelial cancer. Time point indicated: pretreatment peripheral blood. The sequence came from a man aged 60 to 75 with urothelial cancer. This chain uses TRBV28 with TRBJ2-1, with 10 bases identical to TRBD2. The sample was PBMCs, taken around atezolizumab (anti-PD-L1) treatment. The CDR3 DNA is TGTGCCAGCAGTTGGAGCGGGAGGGCCGCCTACAATGAGCAGTTCTTC. Amino acid sequence: CASSWSGRAAYNEQFF. Combining the CDR3 with reference TRBV28 and TRBJ2-1 gives the whole variable domain DVKVTQSSRYLVKRTGEKVFLECVQDMDHENMFWYRQDPGLGLRLIYFSYDVKMKEKGDIPEGYSVSREKKERFSLILESASTNQTSMYLCASSWSGRAAYNEQFFGPGTRLTVL.